This TCR beta chain appears in the sequencing data of a study of control samples from healthy donors and cancer patients. Sequencing was performed with immunoSEQ multiplex PCR; in TCRdb, only in-frame clones are kept and a portion is missing. The sample contains 160,000 or so clones, about 90% of which appear only once. Sequencing used blood. The TCR sequence derives from a woman in her 30s in good health.

CDR3 amino acids: CASSQDDGGVGQPQHF. DNA for the CDR3: TGCGCCAGCAGCCAAGATGATGGAGGGGTTGGTCAGCCCCAGCATTTT. The gene calls are TRBV4-1 and TRBJ1-5; TRBD1 might be the D (5 bases). CDR3 length: 16 amino acids. Trimming cost V 0 bases and J 6 bases, with 15 bases left between them. The germline gives CDR1 MGHRA, CDR2 YSYEKL.